Presented here are 31 T cell receptor beta chains from one specimen sequenced in a study of blood T cell repertoires in COVID-19. The method was immunoSEQ multiplex PCR; TCRdb's version includes in-frame clones alone and lacks a portion of them. Of some 86,000 clones listed, over 80% are singletons. The specimen was peripheral blood. The receptor set was obtained from an elderly woman with active or convalescent COVID-19.

The gene calls are TRBV18 and TRBJ2-1, with D perhaps TRBD1 (6 bases). Trimming cost V 3 bases and J 5 bases, with 14 bases left between them. The germline gives CDR1 KGHSH, CDR2 LQKENI. The length of the CDR3 is 15 residues. This CDR3 reads CASSPGTTQNNEQFF. Written as DNA, the CDR3 is TGTGCCAGCTCACCCGGGACAACTCAAAACAATGAGCAGTTCTTC. Complete variable domain (other parts from reference TRBV18 and TRBJ2-1): NAGVMQNPRHLVRRRGQEARLRCSPMKGHSHVYWYRQLPEEGLKFMVYLQKENIIDESGMPKERFSAEFPKEGPSILRIQQVVRGDSAAYFCASSPGTTQNNEQFFGPGTRLTVL.

V and J are TRBV5-4 and TRBJ2-7; 7 nucleotides agree with TRBD1. With 2 bases clipped from V and 0 bases from J, the junction kept 8 bases outside the gene matches. This CDR3 is built from 16 residues. CDR1 and CDR2 from the germline V gene are SGHNT and YYREEE (reference sequence). The chain's CDR3 is CASSLNAGTASYEQYF. The CDR3 DNA sequence: TGTGCCAGCAGCTTAAATGCCGGGACAGCCTCCTACGAGCAGTACTTC.

This clone was seen once. This chain connects TRBV11-2 to TRBJ2-1; 11 bases match TRBD2. Per germline, CDR1 SGHAT and CDR2 FQNNGV. The junction had 5 bases not matched to a gene; V was cut back by 2 bases and J by 8 bases. The CDR3 extends over 15 amino acids. CDR3 sequence (DNA): TGTGCCAGCAGCTTACTAACTAGCGGGGGCCATGAGCAGTTCTTC. Its protein product is CASSLLTSGGHEQFF.

This clone has ten or more counts. CDR3 DNA sequence: TGTGCCAGCAGCGCTGCTAGCGGGGGATTTGGGGAGCAGTACTTC. Protein sequence: CASSAASGGFGEQYF. The chain combines TRBV9 with TRBJ2-7; 10 bases line up with TRBD2. The CDR3 has 15 amino acids. With V trimmed by 3 bases and J by 7 bases, 10 bases remained unmatched. CDR1 and CDR2 (germline): SGDLS, YYNGEE.

In its sample, this clone was seen a few times. This chain uses TRBV9 with TRBJ1-5; D ambiguous. V lost 0 bases, J lost 5 bases, and 12 bases lay in between. The CDR3 has 15 residues. Germline V gene data show CDR1 as SGDLS and CDR2 as YYNGEE. CDR3 in amino acids: CASSVDWETYQPQHF. The CDR3 DNA reads as TGTGCCAGCAGCGTAGACTGGGAGACGTATCAGCCCCAGCATTTT.

This clone was seen a handful of times. This chain links TRBV5-4 with TRBJ1-1, with D maybe TRBD1 (5 bases). V lost 2 bases, J lost 4 bases, and 9 bases lay in between. Germline lookup yields CDR1 SGHNT and CDR2 YYREEE (reference sequence). The CDR3 spans 13 residues. The CDR3 DNA reads as TGTGCCAGCAGCTTTCAGGGCGGCACTGAAGCTTTCTTT. Its translation: CASSFQGGTEAFF. The entire variable domain, with the rest obtained from reference TRBV5-4 and TRBJ1-1, is as follows: ETGVTQSPTHLIKTRGQQVTLRCSSQSGHNTVSWYQQALGQGPQFIFQYYREEENGRGNFPPRFSGLQFPNYSSELNVNALELDDSALYLCASSFQGGTEAFFGQGTRLTVV.

The CDR3 is CASRSGGDYNEQFF. CDR3 nucleotide sequence: TGCGCCAGCAGATCCGGCGGGGACTACAATGAGCAGTTCTTC. The chain links TRBV5-1 to TRBJ2-1; D perhaps matches TRBD2 (6 bases). V dropped 5 bases and J dropped 3 bases, with 12 bases sitting between them. CDR3 length: 14 amino acids. Germline lookup yields CDR1 SGHRS and CDR2 YFSETQ.

This chain joins TRBV30 and TRBJ1-1, with D maybe TRBD1 (6 bases). Deletions cut 4 bases from V and 2 bases from J, with 11 bases between. The CDR3 has 13 residues. Germline V lookup: CDR1 GTSNPN, CDR2 SVGIG (reference sequence). CDR3 sequence reads: CAWTRGGNTEAFF. The CDR3 DNA reads as TGTGCCTGGACCCGAGGGGGTAACACTGAAGCTTTCTTT.

The J gene is TRBJ1-5, the V gene TRBV28, with 11 bases fitting TRBD1. V lost 5 bases, J lost 5 bases, and 5 bases stayed unmatched. Germline loops: CDR1 MDHEN, CDR2 SYDVKM. CDR3 size: 15 residues. CDR3: CASSRTGGDHQPQHF. CDR3 sequence (DNA): TGTGCCAGCAGTCGGACAGGGGGCGACCATCAGCCCCAGCATTTT.

This chain joins TRBV5-5 and TRBJ2-1, with a possible D match to TRBD1 (7 bases). Looked up from germline, CDR1 is SGHKS and CDR2 is YYEKEE (reference sequence). CDR3 length equals 18 residues. V was shortened by 0 bases and J by 5 bases, with 21 bases between the two germline ends. For the CDR3, the DNA is TGTGCCAGCAGCTTGGTCGGAGGGGGCAACAGCTTGCACAATGAGCAGTTCTTC. It encodes CASSLVGGGNSLHNEQFF.

The chain is built from TRBV14 and TRBJ2-5, with D perhaps matching TRBD2 (5 bases). The CDR3 has 14 amino acids. Trimming shortened V by 4 bases and J by 3 bases, and 12 bases separated the two germline ends. Germline CDR1 and CDR2: SGHDN and FVKESK. The chain's CDR3 is CASSLRLFKETQYF. CDR3 nucleotide sequence: TGTGCCAGCAGCCTTCGACTATTCAAAGAGACCCAGTACTTC. The entire variable domain, with the rest obtained from reference TRBV14 and TRBJ2-5, is as follows: EAGVTQFPSHSVIEKGQTVTLRCDPISGHDNLYWYRRVMGKEIKFLLHFVKESKQDESGMPNNRFLAERTGGTYSTLKVQPAELEDSGVYFCASSLRLFKETQYFGPGTRLLVL.

This rearrangement joins TRBV5-4 to TRBJ2-7, with 10 bases matching TRBD1. In germline, CDR1 is SGHNT, CDR2 YYREEE (reference sequence). The CDR3 has 14 amino acids. V lost 5 bases, J lost 11 bases, and 13 bases stayed unmatched. This CDR3 is CASRTTRTGGMEYF. The DNA of the CDR3 is TGTGCCAGCAGAACTACCCGGACAGGGGGAATGGAGTACTTC.

The rearrangement links TRBV18 to TRBJ2-2; D is perhaps TRBD1 (6 bases). CDR3 length: 14 amino acids. The V and J ends lost 3 bases and 7 bases respectively, with 12 bases between them. Germline V lookup: CDR1 KGHSH, CDR2 LQKENI. CDR3 coding DNA: TGTGCCAGCTCACCGTCACAGGGTCGCGGGGAGCTGTTTTTT. It yields the protein CASSPSQGRGELFF.

This clone was seen more than once but under ten times. CDR3 nucleotide sequence: TGTGCCAGCAGCTCCGGACAGGGTTACAATGAGCAGTTCTTC. This codes for CASSSGQGYNEQFF. The chain links TRBV7-3 to TRBJ2-1; 8 positions match TRBD1. CDR1 and CDR2 (germline): SGHTA, FQGTGA. The CDR3 has 14 amino acids. The trim removed 4 bases at V and 4 bases at J, leaving 3 bases unmatched.

The V gene is TRBV5-1, the J gene TRBJ2-5, with D perhaps matching TRBD1 (6 bases). Germline V gene lookup returns CDR1 SGHRS and CDR2 YFSETQ. The V end was cut by 4 bases, the J end by 2 bases, with 15 bases between. The CDR3 is 15 residues long. The CDR3 DNA sequence: TGCGCCAGCAGCCCATTGGACAGAAGACAAGAGACCCAGTACTTC. This translates into CASSPLDRRQETQYF.

This chain links TRBV18 with TRBJ2-2; no definite D call. CDR1 and CDR2 from the germline V gene are KGHSH and LQKENI. This CDR3 contains 14 residues. Deletions cut 3 bases from V and 2 bases from J, with 7 bases between. The CDR3 protein is CASSPRINTGELFF. The CDR3 DNA sequence: TGTGCCAGCTCACCCCGTATTAACACCGGGGAGCTGTTTTTT.

This clone was seen more than once but under ten times. This chain joins TRBV29-1 and TRBJ1-2; D gene uncertain. V dropped 4 bases and J dropped 7 bases, with 10 bases sitting between them. Germline CDR1 and CDR2: SQVTM and ANQGSEA. The CDR3 has 11 amino acids. The CDR3 coding sequence is TGCAGCGTTGGGAGTACGTCTGGCTACACCTTC. This translates into CSVGSTSGYTF.

This rearrangement joins TRBV27 to TRBJ2-6; the D is unclear. The CDR3 is 15 residues long. Trimming cost V 3 bases and J 2 bases, with 8 bases left between them. CDR1 MNHEY and CDR2 SMNVEV come from the germline V gene (reference sequence). The chain's CDR3 is CASSFLGAGANVLTF. CDR3 coding DNA: TGTGCCAGCAGTTTTTTGGGCGCTGGGGCCAACGTCCTGACTTTC.

This clone appeared a few times. The chain uses TRBV29-1 and TRBJ2-1; D might be TRBD2 (6 bases). V was trimmed by 7 bases and J by 5 bases, leaving 15 bases between them. Germline V lookup: CDR1 SQVTM, CDR2 ANQGSEA. The CDR3 extends over 13 amino acids. The CDR3 DNA follows: TGCAGCGCACAAGGAGGCGGGAACAATGAGCAGTTCTTC. This encodes CSAQGGGNNEQFF.

The chain has TRBV29-1 and TRBJ2-7; 13 positions agree with TRBD2. V gave up 7 bases and J gave up 6 bases; unmatched junction bases: 6. Germline values: CDR1 SQVTM, CDR2 ANQGSEA. CDR3 length: 13 amino acids. DNA for the CDR3: TGCAGCGCCCGGACTAGCGGGGGTGGCGAGCAGTACTTC. It translates to CSARTSGGGEQYF.

This clone occurred once. The chain recombines TRBV7-3 with TRBJ1-2, with 8 bases matching TRBD1. Trimming at V came to 5 bases and at J to 2 bases, leaving 7 bases not matched to a gene. The CDR3 totals 15 residues. Germline CDR1 and CDR2: SGHTA and FQGTGA. The CDR3 bases are TGTGCCAGCAGCCACACAGGGGGTGTGAACTATGGCTACACCTTC. This sequence encodes CASSHTGGVNYGYTF. The whole variable domain, filled in from reference TRBV7-3 and TRBJ1-2, reads GAGVSQTPSNKVTEKGKYVELRCDPISGHTALYWYRQSLGQGPEFLIYFQGTGAADDSGLPNDRFFAVRPEGSVSTLKIQRTERGDSAVYLCASSHTGGVNYGYTFGSGTRLTVV.

J is TRBJ2-4 and V is TRBV5-4; 9 nucleotides agree with TRBD2. The V gene's germline CDR1 is SGHNT and CDR2 YYREEE (reference sequence). The J segment lost 3 bases and the V segment lost 3 bases, leaving 7 bases of the junction unmatched. The CDR3 loop spans 16 amino acids. This CDR3 is CASSSRGGPGKNIQYF. In nucleotides, the CDR3 is TGTGCCAGCAGCTCGCGGGGGGGGCCAGGCAAAAACATTCAGTACTTC.

Only one count was recorded for this clone. The chain carries TRBV11-2 and TRBJ2-1; D gene uncertain. Trimming stripped 5 bases from V and 4 bases from J, with 9 bases between. This CDR3 is built from 13 residues. From germline, CDR1 is SGHAT and CDR2 FQNNGV. Here the CDR3 DNA reads TGTGCCAGCAGCCAACCGGTATACAATGAGCAGTTCTTC. This sequence encodes CASSQPVYNEQFF.

V and J are TRBV28 and TRBJ2-7; 8 nucleotides agree with TRBD2. V trimming: 2 bases; J trimming: 2 bases; junction bases outside the gene matches: 2. CDR1 MDHEN and CDR2 SYDVKM come from the germline V gene. CDR3 length: 14 residues. The DNA for the CDR3 is TGTGCCAGCAGTTTACGGGGGGGAACCTACGAGCAGTACTTC. As protein: CASSLRGGTYEQYF.

The CDR3 coding sequence is TGCGCCAGCAGCCAAGGGGCAGGGCCTATGAACACTGAAGCTTTCTTT. Translating gives CASSQGAGPMNTEAFF. The chain couples TRBV4-1 to TRBJ1-1; D is possibly TRBD1 (5 bases). CDR1 MGHRA and CDR2 YSYEKL come from the germline V gene. Trimming took off 1 base at V and 0 bases at J, with 12 bases between the two ends. The CDR3 length is 16 residues.

This clone was seen a few times. V and J are TRBV28 and TRBJ1-2; D is undetermined. V lost 8 bases and J 5 bases, leaving 6 bases between the germline ends. The CDR3 spans 10 residues. Germline V gives CDR1 MDHEN, CDR2 SYDVKM. CDR3 residues: CASGDYGYTF. The CDR3 DNA is TGTGCCAGCGGAGATTATGGCTACACCTTC.

The chain combines TRBV6-2 or TRBV6-3 with TRBJ1-4, with 8 bases matching TRBD1. This CDR3 spans 16 amino acids. CDR1 is MNHEY and CDR2 is SVGEGT in the germline V gene. V gave up 6 bases and J gave up 7 bases; unmatched junction bases: 13. CDR3 loop: CASRPGTGWGVEKLFF. DNA of the CDR3: TGTGCCAGCAGGCCTGGGACAGGATGGGGCGTTGAAAAACTGTTTTTT.

The rearrangement joins TRBV6-6 to TRBJ2-7; D uncertain. Trimming shortened V by 11 bases and J by 7 bases, and 12 bases separated the two germline ends. The CDR3 length is 10 residues. In germline, CDR1 is MNHNY, CDR2 SVGAGI (reference sequence). CDR3 nucleotide sequence: TGTGCCCCCGCCCACTTGGAGCAGTACTTC. The encoded protein is CAPAHLEQYF.

The V and J genes are TRBV9 and TRBJ2-1; 7 nucleotides match TRBD1. Germline CDR1 SGDLS, CDR2 YYNGEE. The CDR3 sequence is 15 residues long. Trimming took 0 bases from V and 9 from J; bases not matched to a gene: 9. CDR3 DNA sequence: TGTGCCAGCAGCGTAGGGACAGGTGGGTTAGGTGAGCAGTTCTTC. This codes for CASSVGTGGLGEQFF.

The genes are TRBV6-5 and TRBJ2-3, with 7 bases aligning to TRBD1. CDR1 is MNHEY and CDR2 is SVGAGI in the germline V gene. This CDR3 spans 14 amino acids. Trimming took 0 bases from V and 5 from J; bases not matched to a gene: 2. CDR3 sequence (DNA): TGTGCCAGCAGTTACTCAACAGGGGAAGATACGCAGTATTTT. Its translation: CASSYSTGEDTQYF.

This sequence joins TRBV6-4 and TRBJ1-1; 8 nucleotides match TRBD1. CDR1 is MRHNA and CDR2 is SNTAGT in the germline V gene. This CDR3 is built from 13 residues. The V segment lost 5 bases and the J segment 3 bases; nucleotides outside the gene matches: 2. The CDR3 sequence: CASSLDRDTEAFF. The CDR3 bases are TGTGCCAGCAGTCTGGACAGGGACACTGAAGCTTTCTTT.